This T cell receptor beta chain was profiled in a study of cytomegalovirus exposure and HLA in healthy donors (dated by TCRdb to about 2017). Study-wide context: An earlier analysis of approximately 640 of the donors reported about 250 Gb of sequence data and around 120 million unique TCR beta sequences from about 179 million T cells. An early release that covered around 590 HLA-typed donors contained 300 to 350 gigabases of sequencing data and tens of millions of unique TCR sequences. Of the roughly 400 genotyped donors, less than 85% were placed in the genetic ancestry cluster associated with self-reported Caucasian donors. The study aimed to test whether cataloging public T cell receptors could reveal signatures of past pathogen exposure. The study profiled the T cell repertoires of some 610 subjects by immunosequencing and related them to cytomegalovirus serostatus. A separate validation cohort of about 110 different subjects was used in addition to the roughly 700-subject first cohort. The study combined high-throughput TCR immunosequencing, statistical association of individual TCRs with disease status, and machine learning to predict cytomegalovirus infection status. In a later analysis, previously published TCR beta repertoires from 666 donors were re-analyzed and high-resolution HLA genotyping was added so that TCR occurrence patterns could be studied. In the later analysis, no new phenotypic data were used to find candidate immune exposures; instead, reliance was placed on TCR beta sequences and their occurrence across donors. To decide whether each TCR beta V gene segment behaved as functional or pseudogenic, an earlier analysis of fewer than 750 of the donors relied on high-throughput TCR beta sequencing. Alongside the repertoire data, information on donor age, sex, ethnicity and CMV serostatus was compiled. A later genetic analysis used genome-wide SNP genotypes for about three fifths of the roughly 700 donors, treating that subset as a discovery cohort. Every repertoire in the discovery cohort had been generated on one and the same sequencing platform. HLA typing included class I and class II loci at four-digit resolution. The number of donors typed differed by locus, with about 629-640 for A, B, C, DRB1 and DQB1, 522 for DQA1, 600 to 610 for DPA1, and some 470 for DPB1. A few DR-DQ haplotypes were treated as single units for association and clustering because of strong linkage in the cohort. On average, around 240,000 unique TCR beta nucleotide sequences were sequenced per donor among a few hundred genotyped donors of the cohort, with approximately 18% of those sequences being non-productive. What the work shows at the level of the full study, not this receptor alone: A later analysis found that HLA-associated TCR beta chains were more clonally expanded and had lower generation probabilities than equally common non-associated chains. In a later analysis, TCR association rates were found to vary across HLA loci, with the most associated TCRs seen for DRB1 alleles and the fewest for HLA-C alleles. Linkage disequilibrium might explain the correlated functional status among segregating V segments, but an unknown experimental factor could not be excluded. An earlier analysis of approximately 600 of the donors showed that most TCR beta V segments appeared in productive rearrangements either about 87% or about 30% of the time, which broadly matched IMGT annotations. A group of highly shared sequence variants was considered likely to be a technical artifact of the sequencing pipeline. The study listed 170 or so TCR beta chains as associated with cytomegalovirus. According to a later genetic analysis, donors in an Asian-associated ancestry cluster had fewer N-insertions in productive TCRs than the approximately 630-donor mean. In a later analysis, several top co-occurrence clusters were reported to appear linked to parvovirus B19, influenza, CMV and Epstein-Barr virus. According to the authors, the approach could potentially be generalized to other disease states and immunological phenotypes. Presence/absence analyses assumed roughly uniform sequencing depth across donors, an assumption that may not hold. Most CMV-associated TCR beta chains appeared to be HLA-restricted in a later analysis, and the HLA associations seemed to be driven largely by CMV exposure. In this cohort, only TCR beta chains were sequenced, and detectable features were limited by the absence of alpha or paired-chain data. Cytomegalovirus status was reported to be diagnosed by the classifier with high specificity and sensitivity in both the original and validation cohorts. An association between a missense DCLRE1C variant and V-gene and J-gene trimming of TCR beta chains was found in a later genetic analysis and replicated in an independent cohort. When HLA alleles, especially DR and DQ, strongly co-occurred, TCR associations were difficult to assign to individual alleles. The earlier analysis of some 560 of the donors excluded around 17 rarely observed V segments, including chromosome 9 orphons, because counts were too low. Because HLA typing was unavailable for some donors at each locus, only the typed subset was used in association tests. Specific HLA alleles were associated with 15,000 to 20,000 TCR beta sequences at a false discovery rate of 0.05 in a later analysis. For the cohort, immune exposure information was limited to CMV serostatus. A further reported finding was that TCR beta sequences accurately predicted the HLA-A and HLA-B alleles for most subjects in the first cohort. Some IMGT-functional V segments, including TRBV6-2 and TRBV6-3, could not be told apart with the 87-base-pair reads, so those segments were excluded. In vitro tests confirmed that a few of the cytomegalovirus-associated TCR beta chains recognize cytomegalovirus antigens. Most TCR sequences were observed very rarely across donors, whereas some public TCRs were present in many individuals.

The library was made by the immunoSEQ multiplex PCR assay. For the multiplex PCR, a mixture combining 60 forward primers for TCR Vbeta segments and 13 reverse primers for TCR Jbeta segments was used. The CDR3 region of rearranged TCR beta genes was amplified from genomic DNA with a multiplex PCR assay. Amplified TCR beta libraries were sequenced as 87-base-pair reads on the Illumina HiSeq System. On the study's bioinformatics: A later analysis tallied around 87 million unique TCR beta chains across the 700 or so repertoires, and some 12 million of those chains were shared by two or more donors. Raw reads were error-corrected and collapsed into unique sequences with a nearest-neighbor algorithm that merged closely related sequences to remove PCR and sequencing errors. V, D and J gene segments were assigned by aligning CDR3 sequences to IMGT reference sequences. For a sequence to be retained, a match of at least six nucleotides to both a V gene segment and a J gene segment was required. A rearrangement counted as productive if the CDR3 had no stop codons and remained in frame with V and J, and every other rearrangement counted as non-productive. Following IMGT convention, CDR3 was defined as the stretch from the second conserved V-encoded cysteine up to the conserved J-encoded phenylalanine. In an earlier analysis of around 600 of the donors, sequences lacking an unambiguous match to a single V gene segment were excluded. In an earlier analysis of 587 of the donors, V segments were called functional above 56.7% productive rearrangements and were called segregating when the between-donor standard deviation exceeded 5%. A statistical classification framework was developed to diagnose cytomegalovirus status using the catalog of TCR beta chain sequences. V and J gene assignment, in a later analysis, came from comparing TCR nucleotide sequences with IMGT/GENE-DB human TR gene sequences. The TCRdist pipeline was used in a later analysis to assign CDR3 sequences and most-parsimonious VDJ recombination scenarios. A later analysis defined each TCR beta chain by its CDR3 amino acid sequence plus V-gene family, and excluded reads lacking a unique V-gene family. To address suspected cross-contamination and a sequencing artifact, a later analysis removed roughly 580 highly shared, low-generation-probability nucleotide sequences. In a later analysis, a clonal expansion index was calculated for each public chain from normalized within-repertoire ranks of inferred template counts. In a later analysis, generation probabilities were computed using a VDJ recombination model fitted to out-of-frame rearrangements, and the results were checked against IGoR. Hypergeometric tests were used in a later analysis to score TCR-TCR, TCR-HLA and TCR-CMV co-occurrence, with a repertoire-size bias correction applied to the TCR pairs. To estimate false discovery rates, a later analysis permuted the HLA or CMV assignments 20 times. A later analysis grouped co-occurring TCRs with DBSCAN, adding TCRdist sequence similarity when clustering within HLA-allele-positive subsets. Repertoires with fewer than 30,000 or more than 120,000 public chains were left out of co-occurrence clustering, as were roughly five repertoires with anomalous nucleotide sharing. TCRdb stores this immuneACCESS table with in-frame sequences only. Part of the clones is absent; in the studies checked, under half of the shortfall reflects unresolved V genes, and no reason is known for the rest. The DNA was the basis for D and trimming; V, J and clone size are from that table. The sample contains 84,000 or so clones, 60% to 80% of them found a single time. The ten largest make up 3.3% of the sample.

The cohort comprised more than 550 healthy bone marrow donors. All cohort members were sampled while nominally healthy, although unrecorded immune exposures were likely present. The donor tested CMV seronegative and was one of the 352 seronegative cohort members. Every donor gave a peripheral blood sample, and the peripheral blood mononuclear cells from that sample were used for TCR beta sequencing. The Qiagen DNeasy Blood Extraction Kit was used to extract genomic DNA from the blood cell samples. Reading the germline V gene gives CDR1 MNHEY and CDR2 SVGAGI. Relative to germline, V is missing 2 bases and J is missing 6 bases, with 6 bases of the junction outside any gene match. The CDR3 starts with the cysteine, ends with the phenylalanine, and has 16 residues. Only CDR3 DNA is held: 48 bases, read in frame from base 1. For this clone: There is no known antigen for this receptor. Per-base quality was not reported, and no clone a single base away is much larger than it.

The receptor was isolated from a man between 50 and 59 years old in good health and CMV-seronegative. Sequencing was carried out using PBMCs. The V gene is TRBV6-5 and the J gene is TRBJ2-2; TRBD1 fits 10 bases in the junction. CDR3 region: CASSYGTGVRAGELFF. The sequenced DNA: TGTGCCAGCAGTTACGGGACAGGGGTTAGAGCCGGGGAGCTGTTTTTT.